The sequence of this TCR beta chain was determined in a study of cytomegalovirus exposure and HLA in healthy donors. Whole-study findings and limits: Later, an analysis found that common viral pathogens appeared to be linked with several of the most significant clusters.

V was pared by 4 bases and J by 4 bases, with 14 bases between. The CDR3 has 15 amino acids. The germline gives CDR1 SGHRS, CDR2 YFSETQ. These donors counted as nominally healthy when sampled, but unrecorded immune exposures were likely. Comments on this clone: What it binds is not known.

Vbeta (60) and Jbeta (13) primers were used in the PCR. Sequenced by immunoSEQ multiplex PCR; TCRdb stores in-frame clones only, minus some. Seen here are about 110,000 clones, about three quarters observed once, and the top ten hold around 2.9%. Input material: PBMCs. The gene calls are TRBV5-1 and TRBJ1-4; D gene uncertain. The origin of this receptor is a woman in her sixties or seventies in good health and CMV-seropositive. CDR3 coding DNA: TGCGCCAGCAGCCCCCCGGGAAGTTTTAATGAAAAACTGTTTTTT. Protein product: CASSPPGSFNEKLFF.